Listed below are T cell receptor beta chains from one sample, sequenced in a study of blood T cell repertoires in COVID-19. TCRdb's table, derived via immunoSEQ multiplex PCR, lists solely in-frame clones and lacks some. The sample records 200,000 to 250,000 clones, around four fifths being singletons. The sequencing sample was made of peripheral blood. The origin of the receptors is a woman in her thirties or forties with active or convalescent COVID-19. CDR3s include the opening cysteine and the closing phenylalanine or tryptophan. D genes are given only for firm matches. The size entry is marked missing in some rows and otherwise reads once, few, many or a size class.

d_gene	v_gene	abundance	j_gene	CDR3aa	CDR3nt
.	TRBV7-9	.	TRBJ2-7	CASSPGGRPFSYEQYF	TGTGCCAGCAGCCCTGGGGGCCGCCCGTTCTCCTACGAGCAGTACTTC
TRBD2	TRBV11-3	.	TRBJ2-1	CASSPWTSGGPNYNEQFF	TGTGCCAGCAGCCCCTGGACTAGCGGGGGGCCTAACTACAATGAGCAGTTCTTC
TRBD1	TRBV6-4	.	TRBJ1-3	CANTGAGNTIYF	TGTGCCAATACAGGGGCTGGAAACACCATATATTTT
.	TRBV9	.	TRBJ2-5	CASSVVVSGFQETQYF	TGTGCCAGCAGCGTAGTGGTTAGCGGATTCCAAGAGACCCAGTACTTC
TRBD2	TRBV7-6	.	TRBJ2-5	CASSLIRTSGGIETQYF	TGTGCCAGCAGCCTAATACGGACTAGCGGGGGTATCGAGACCCAGTACTTC
.	TRBV6-5	.	TRBJ2-2	CASIPDSLTGELFF	TGTGCCAGCATTCCGGACAGCCTCACCGGGGAGCTGTTTTTT
.	TRBV24-1	.	TRBJ2-3	CATSDAASTDTQYF	TGTGCCACCAGTGATGCCGCGAGCACAGATACGCAGTATTTT
.	TRBV5-1	.	TRBJ2-2	CASSLLIQKNTGELFF	TGCGCCAGCAGCTTGTTGATACAGAAGAACACCGGGGAGCTGTTTTTT
.	TRBV5-4	.	TRBJ2-1	CASMSGDRSNEQFF	TGTGCCAGCATGTCAGGGGACCGAAGCAATGAGCAGTTCTTC
.	TRBV9	.	TRBJ1-4	CASSPYGGAGNEKLFF	TGTGCCAGCAGCCCGTACGGGGGGGCTGGTAATGAAAAACTGTTTTTT
TRBD1	TRBV6-5	once	TRBJ2-6	CASSLGGGGANVLTF	TGTGCCAGCAGTCTAGGGGGCGGTGGGGCCAACGTCCTGACTTTC
.	TRBV2	.	TRBJ1-2	CASRADSVDNYGYTF	TGTGCCAGCAGGGCGGACAGCGTTGATAACTATGGCTACACCTTC
TRBD2	TRBV10-3	once	TRBJ2-1	CAIKLAGAYNEQFF	TGTGCCATCAAACTAGCGGGGGCTTACAATGAGCAGTTCTTC
.	TRBV19	.	TRBJ1-1	CASIGQRLITEAFF	TGTGCCAGTATTGGACAGCGTTTGATCACTGAAGCTTTCTTT
.	TRBV5-1	.	TRBJ1-3	CASSPVRGNTIYF	TGCGCCAGCAGCCCAGTCCGTGGAAACACCATATATTTT
.	TRBV11-2	.	TRBJ1-6	CASSHGLSLEPLHF	TGTGCCAGCAGCCACGGACTCTCTCTTGAGCCCCTCCACTTT
.	TRBV7-8	.	TRBJ2-3	CASSLAGISDTQYF	TGTGCCAGCAGCCTCGCAGGGATTTCAGATACGCAGTATTTT
TRBD1	TRBV18	.	TRBJ2-5	CASSPRQGEMETQYF	TGTGCCAGCTCACCTCGGCAGGGGGAGATGGAGACCCAGTACTTC
TRBD1	TRBV29-1	once	TRBJ1-5	CSVRQGGNQPQHF	TGCAGCGTCAGGCAGGGGGGCAATCAGCCCCAGCATTTT
.	TRBV6-4	.	TRBJ1-2	CASSDSRVDHYGYTF	TGTGCCAGCAGTGACTCGCGGGTGGACCACTATGGCTACACCTTC
.	TRBV6-5	.	TRBJ1-1	CASSSFGHMNTEAFF	TGTGCCAGCAGTTCCTTTGGACACATGAACACTGAAGCTTTCTTT
.	TRBV7-9	.	TRBJ2-2	CASSLRIAVGELFF	TGTGCCAGCAGCTTAAGGATCGCGGTGGGGGAGCTGTTTTTT
TRBD2	TRBV11-2	.	TRBJ2-3	CASSSNLGLAGITDTQYF	TGTGCCAGCAGTTCCAATCTCGGACTAGCGGGGATCACAGATACGCAGTATTTT
.	TRBV5-6	few	TRBJ1-6	CASSLAASSGGSPLHF	TGTGCCAGCAGCTTGGCCGCTTCCAGCGGAGGTTCACCCCTCCACTTT
TRBD1	TRBV5-1	.	TRBJ1-1	CASSLGDRANTEAFF	TGCGCCAGCAGCTTGGGGGACAGGGCGAACACTGAAGCTTTCTTT
TRBD1	TRBV29-1	.	TRBJ1-5	CSAGQGNQPQHF	TGCAGCGCGGGACAGGGGAATCAGCCCCAGCATTTT